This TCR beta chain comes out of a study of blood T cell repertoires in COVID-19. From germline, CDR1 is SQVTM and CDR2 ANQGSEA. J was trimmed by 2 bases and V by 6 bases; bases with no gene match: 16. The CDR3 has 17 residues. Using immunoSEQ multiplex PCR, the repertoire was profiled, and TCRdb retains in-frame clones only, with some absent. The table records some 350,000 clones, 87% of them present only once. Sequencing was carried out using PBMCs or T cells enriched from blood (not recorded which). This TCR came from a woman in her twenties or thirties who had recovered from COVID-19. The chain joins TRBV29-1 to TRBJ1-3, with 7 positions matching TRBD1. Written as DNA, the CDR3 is TGCAGCGTCGAATTCGACCAGGGGGTCAGACCTGGAAACACCATATATTTT. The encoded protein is CSVEFDQGVRPGNTIYF.